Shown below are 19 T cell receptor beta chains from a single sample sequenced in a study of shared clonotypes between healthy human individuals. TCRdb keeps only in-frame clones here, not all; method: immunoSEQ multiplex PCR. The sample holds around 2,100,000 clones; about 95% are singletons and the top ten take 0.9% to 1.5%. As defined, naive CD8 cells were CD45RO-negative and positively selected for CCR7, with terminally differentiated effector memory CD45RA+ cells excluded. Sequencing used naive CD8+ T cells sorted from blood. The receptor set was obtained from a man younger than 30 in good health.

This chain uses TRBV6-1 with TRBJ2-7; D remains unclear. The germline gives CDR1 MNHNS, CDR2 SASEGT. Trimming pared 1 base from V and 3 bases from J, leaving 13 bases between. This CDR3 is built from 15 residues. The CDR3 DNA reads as TGTGCCAGCAGTGAAGACGTGATTCCGTACTACGAGCAGTACTTC. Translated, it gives CASSEDVIPYYEQYF.

This CDR3 reads CASSERQTNYGYTF. The CDR3 nucleotides read TGTGCCAGCAGTGAAAGGCAAACTAACTATGGCTACACCTTC. The genes are TRBV6-1 and TRBJ1-2, with D unresolved. Germline CDR1 is MNHNS and CDR2 is SASEGT. The CDR3 totals 14 residues. Trimming took off 2 bases at V and 0 bases at J, with 7 bases between the two ends.

The CDR3 DNA is TGTGCCAGCACTCAGGGGGGGGCGGTTGGAAACATTCAGTACTTC. The encoded protein is CASTQGGAVGNIQYF. The V gene is TRBV27, the J gene TRBJ2-4; possibly TRBD1 or TRBD2 for D (7 bases each). Trimming stripped 7 bases from V and 6 bases from J, with 19 bases between. Germline CDR1 reads MNHEY; CDR2 reads SMNVEV (reference sequence). The CDR3 length is 15 residues.

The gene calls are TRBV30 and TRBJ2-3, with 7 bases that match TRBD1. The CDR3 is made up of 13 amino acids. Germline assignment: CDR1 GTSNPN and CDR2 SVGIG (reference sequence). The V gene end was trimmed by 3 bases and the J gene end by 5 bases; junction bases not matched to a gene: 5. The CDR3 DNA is TGTGCCTGGAGCGGACAGGATTTAGATACGCAGTATTTT. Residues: CAWSGQDLDTQYF.

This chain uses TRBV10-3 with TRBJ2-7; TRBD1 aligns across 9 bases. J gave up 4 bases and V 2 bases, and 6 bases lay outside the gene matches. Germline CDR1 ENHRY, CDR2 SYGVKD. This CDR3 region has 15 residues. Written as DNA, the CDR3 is TGTGCCATCAGTGAGGTGACCGGGACAGGGTACGAGCAGTACTTC. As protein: CAISEVTGTGYEQYF.

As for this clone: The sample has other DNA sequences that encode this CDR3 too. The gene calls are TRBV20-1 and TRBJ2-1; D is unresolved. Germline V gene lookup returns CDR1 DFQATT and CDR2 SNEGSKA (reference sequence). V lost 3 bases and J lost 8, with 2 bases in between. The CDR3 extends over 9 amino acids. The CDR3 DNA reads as TGCAGTGCTAGCCATGAGCAGTTCTTC. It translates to CSASHEQFF.

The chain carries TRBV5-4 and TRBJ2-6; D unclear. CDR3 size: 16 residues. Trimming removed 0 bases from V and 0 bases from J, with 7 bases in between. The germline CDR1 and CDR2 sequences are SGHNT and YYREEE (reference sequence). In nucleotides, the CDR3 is TGTGCCAGCAGCTTGGACGGTCTCTCTGGGGCCAACGTCCTGACTTTC. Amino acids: CASSLDGLSGANVLTF.

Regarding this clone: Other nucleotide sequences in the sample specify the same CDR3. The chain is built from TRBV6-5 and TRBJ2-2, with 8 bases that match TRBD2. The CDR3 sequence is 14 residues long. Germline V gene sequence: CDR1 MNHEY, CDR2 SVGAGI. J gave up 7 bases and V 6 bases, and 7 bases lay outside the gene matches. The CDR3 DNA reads TGTGCCAGCAGCCCACTTGCGGGGGGCGGGGAGCTGTTTTTT. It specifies CASSPLAGGGELFF.

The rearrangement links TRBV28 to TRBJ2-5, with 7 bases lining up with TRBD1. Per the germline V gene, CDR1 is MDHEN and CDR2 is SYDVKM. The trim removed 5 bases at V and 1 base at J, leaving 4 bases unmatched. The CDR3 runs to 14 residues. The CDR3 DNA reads TGTGCCAGCAGTGGGACAGATAGCCAAGAGACCCAGTACTTC. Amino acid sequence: CASSGTDSQETQYF.

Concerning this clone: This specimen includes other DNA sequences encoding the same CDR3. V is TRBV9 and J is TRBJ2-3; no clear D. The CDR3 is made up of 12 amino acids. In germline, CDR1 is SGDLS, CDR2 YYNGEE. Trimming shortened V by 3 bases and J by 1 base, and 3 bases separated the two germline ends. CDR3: CASSAGTDTQYF. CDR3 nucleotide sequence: TGTGCCAGCAGCGCCGGCACAGATACGCAGTATTTT.

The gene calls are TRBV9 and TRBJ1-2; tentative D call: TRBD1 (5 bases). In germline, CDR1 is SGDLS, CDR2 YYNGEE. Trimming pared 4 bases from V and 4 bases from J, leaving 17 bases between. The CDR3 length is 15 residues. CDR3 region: CASSPLLGGSYGYTF. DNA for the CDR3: TGTGCCAGCAGCCCCCTACTGGGGGGGAGCTATGGCTACACCTTC.

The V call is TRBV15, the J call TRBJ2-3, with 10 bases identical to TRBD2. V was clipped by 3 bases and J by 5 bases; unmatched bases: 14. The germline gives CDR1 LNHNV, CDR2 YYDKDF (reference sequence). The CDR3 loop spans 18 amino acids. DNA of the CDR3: TGTGCCACCAGCAGGCTGCGCGCTAGCGGGAGTGAAGGAGATACGCAGTATTTT. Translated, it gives CATSRLRASGSEGDTQYF. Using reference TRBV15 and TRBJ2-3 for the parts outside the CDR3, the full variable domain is DAMVIQNPRYQVTQFGKPVTLSCSQTLNHNVMYWYQQKSSQAPKLLFHYYDKDFNNEADTPDNFQSRRPNTSFCFLDIRSPGLGDTAMYLCATSRLRASGSEGDTQYFGPGTRLTVL.

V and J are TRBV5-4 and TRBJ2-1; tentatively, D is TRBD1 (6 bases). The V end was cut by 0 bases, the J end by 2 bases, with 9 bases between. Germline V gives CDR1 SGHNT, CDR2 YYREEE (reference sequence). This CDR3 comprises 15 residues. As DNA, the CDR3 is TGTGCCAGCAGCTTGGCCGGGACACCCTACAATGAGCAGTTCTTC. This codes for CASSLAGTPYNEQFF. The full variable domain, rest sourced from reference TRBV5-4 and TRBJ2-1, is ETGVTQSPTHLIKTRGQQVTLRCSSQSGHNTVSWYQQALGQGPQFIFQYYREEENGRGNFPPRFSGLQFPNYSSELNVNALELDDSALYLCASSLAGTPYNEQFFGPGTRLTVL.

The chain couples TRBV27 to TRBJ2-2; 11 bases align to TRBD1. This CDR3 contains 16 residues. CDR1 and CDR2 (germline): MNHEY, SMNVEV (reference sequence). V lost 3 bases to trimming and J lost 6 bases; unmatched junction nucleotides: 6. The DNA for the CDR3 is TGTGCCAGCAGTTTCACATTGGGACAGGGGGCCGGGGAGCTGTTTTTT. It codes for CASSFTLGQGAGELFF.

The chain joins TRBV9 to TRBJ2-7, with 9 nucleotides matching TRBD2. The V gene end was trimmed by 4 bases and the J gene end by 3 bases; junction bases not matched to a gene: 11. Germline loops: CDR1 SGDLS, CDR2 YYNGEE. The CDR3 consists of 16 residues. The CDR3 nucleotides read TGTGCCAGCAGCCCAGTTATAGCGGGGGATTTCTACGAGCAGTACTTC. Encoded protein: CASSPVIAGDFYEQYF.

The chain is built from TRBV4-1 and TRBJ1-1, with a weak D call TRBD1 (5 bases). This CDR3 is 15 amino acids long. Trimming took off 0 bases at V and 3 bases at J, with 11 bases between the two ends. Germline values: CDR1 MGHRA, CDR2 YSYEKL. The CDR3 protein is CASSQDTRGYTEAFF. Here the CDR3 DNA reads TGCGCCAGCAGCCAAGATACTCGGGGGTACACTGAAGCTTTCTTT.

CDR3 DNA: TGTGCCAGTAGTATCGCGGGGCTGATATACGAGCAGTACTTC. This gives the protein CASSIAGLIYEQYF. The V gene is TRBV19, the J gene TRBJ2-7; D may be TRBD2 (6 bases). The germline CDR1 and CDR2 sequences are LNHDA and SQIVND (reference sequence). V was clipped by 3 bases and J by 4 bases, with 13 bases between them. CDR3 length: 14 residues.

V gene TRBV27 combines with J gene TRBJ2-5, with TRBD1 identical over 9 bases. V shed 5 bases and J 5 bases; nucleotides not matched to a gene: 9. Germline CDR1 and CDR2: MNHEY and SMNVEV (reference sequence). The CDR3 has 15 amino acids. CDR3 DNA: TGTGCCAGCAGTCCCTGGACAGGGGAGTACGAGACCCAGTACTTC. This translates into CASSPWTGEYETQYF.

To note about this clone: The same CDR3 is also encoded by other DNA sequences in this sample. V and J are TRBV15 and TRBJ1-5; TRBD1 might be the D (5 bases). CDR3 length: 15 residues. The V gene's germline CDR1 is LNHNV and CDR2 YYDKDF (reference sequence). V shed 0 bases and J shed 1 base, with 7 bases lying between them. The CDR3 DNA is TGTGCCACCAGCAGAGATCGGGGCAGCAATCAGCCCCAGCATTTT. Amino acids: CATSRDRGSNQPQHF.